This section outlines one T cell receptor beta chain sequence together with its context. This clonotype has just a few counts. Its antigen specificity is not known. Base-call qualities are not available, and no considerably larger clone is one nucleotide away. The data stem from a study of T-cell memory formation after mild COVID-19 (dated by TCRdb to the early 2020s). Background for the entire study: Most TCR sequence clusters were specific to one of the two donors. In a couple of donors, T-cell clones that expanded and contracted after mild COVID-19 were followed by sequencing TCRalpha and TCRbeta repertoires longitudinally. The cohort comprised two young, previously healthy adult volunteers, one female and one male. The study at large found these results: From day 15 to 85, contracting clones showed balanced CD4/CD8 phenotypes, whereas a second wave of clones that expanded from day 15 to 37 leaned towards CD4+. The detection of some responding clones in pre-infection memory suggests that pre-existing cross-reactive memory T cells joined the SARS-CoV-2 response. Contracting CD4+ clones turned up mainly in the CM and EM memory subsets, whereas EMRA was where CD8+ clones were enriched. Only a couple of mild cases were covered in the study, and larger cohorts including severe cases with pre-infection samples were considered necessary. Whether the second-wave clones peaking on day 37 were SARS-CoV-2 specific was not confirmed.

Ficoll-Paque density gradient centrifugation was the method used to isolate PBMCs. The instrument given in TCRdb is Illumina NovaSeq 6000. TCRalpha and TCRbeta cDNA libraries were built by 5'RACE with constant-segment primers, adding sample barcodes and unique molecular identifiers. Trizol reagent was used to extract RNA from every sample. The libraries were amplified in two PCR steps, and the second step added a second sample barcode and Illumina TruSeq adapters. Sequencing of the libraries was done on an Illumina NovaSeq, producing 2 x 150 bp paired-end reads. On the authors' methods: With migec v1.2.7, reads were demultiplexed and then collapsed into UMI-guided consensus sequences. With mixcr v2.1.11, UMI consensuses were aligned to TRA and TRB V and J templates and assembled into clonotypes. Expanded or contracted clonotypes were those called significant by both edgeR and NoisET, with noise models trained on biological replicates. For edgeR calls, the cutoffs were a false discovery rate-adjusted p below 0.01 and a log2 fold-change threshold of 1. As an exploratory analysis of dynamics, PCA with hierarchical clustering was applied to max-normalized trajectories of the 1000 most abundant clonotypes. Separately sequenced CD4+ and CD8+ repertoires were used to assign the CD4 or CD8 phenotype of responding clones. Through fastp at Q25 and MiXCR, TCRdb rebuilt clones from the public reads, retaining in-frame beta chains. One record per CDR3 amino acid sequence lists the most common genes and DNA. TCRdb's processing, not the study's, gives the V and J calls here. In all, the sample holds approximately 410,000 distinct CDR3 sequences, and around a quarter of those were seen once. In total, the top ten clones hold around 12% of the sample.

CDR1 and CDR2 are read off the germline V gene (reference sequence) as SGHNT and YYREEE. The CDR3 runs 14 residues from the cysteine to the phenylalanine. Only the CDR3 part of the read is kept: 42 bases, read in frame from the first base. Relative to germline, V is 2 bases shorter and J is 7 bases shorter, with 15 bases between their ends. The sequence was obtained from an adult woman who had mild COVID-19 (a few samples of this study predate the infection). The sample titles of this study are shuffled in the database, so cell type and time point are left out; the donor was told from shared clones. The material sequenced was PBMCs or a T cell subset sorted from them (not recorded which). The rearrangement joined TRBV5-4 to TRBJ1-1; TRBD1 might be the D gene, on 6 matching bases. The CDR3 sequence is CASSLQGSAIEAFF. The nucleotides read TGTGCCAGCAGCTTACAGGGATCTGCGATTGAAGCTTTCTTT.